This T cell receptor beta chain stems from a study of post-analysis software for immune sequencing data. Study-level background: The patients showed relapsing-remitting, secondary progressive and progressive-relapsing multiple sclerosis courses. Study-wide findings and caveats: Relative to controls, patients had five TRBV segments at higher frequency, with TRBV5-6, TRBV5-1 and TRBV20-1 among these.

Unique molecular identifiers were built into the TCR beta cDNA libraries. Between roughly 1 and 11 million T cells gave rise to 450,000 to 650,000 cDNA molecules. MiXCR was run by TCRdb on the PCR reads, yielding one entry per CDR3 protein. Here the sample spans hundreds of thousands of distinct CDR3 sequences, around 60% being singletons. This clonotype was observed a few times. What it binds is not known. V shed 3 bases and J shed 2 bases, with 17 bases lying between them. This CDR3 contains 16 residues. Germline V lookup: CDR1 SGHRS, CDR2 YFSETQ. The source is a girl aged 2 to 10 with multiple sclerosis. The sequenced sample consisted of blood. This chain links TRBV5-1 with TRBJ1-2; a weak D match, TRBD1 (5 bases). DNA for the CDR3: TGCGCCAGCAGCTGGGGTCTATTAGGGGAAAACTATGGCTACACCTTC. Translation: CASSWGLLGENYGYTF.